The rows below give T cell receptor beta chains drawn from one sample of a study of cytomegalovirus exposure and HLA in healthy donors. Produced via immunoSEQ multiplex PCR; TCRdb's table is partial and in-frame only. The sample contains 210,000 or so clones, about 83% of which appear only once. The sample comprised PBMCs. Every receptor here comes from a girl aged 5 to 17 in good health and CMV-seronegative. CDR3s include the opening cysteine and the closing phenylalanine or tryptophan. A D gene is named only where the DNA matches it firmly. Clone sizes are given selectively: once, few, many, or a class where the clone is expanded.

DNA: TGTGCCAGCAGCTTAGGGGGGACTAGCGGGAGGGTTTCTAGGAACGAGCAGTACTTC
CDR3: CASSLGGTSGRVSRNEQYF
D: TRBD2
V: TRBV7-9
J: TRBJ2-7
size: -

DNA: TGCAGCGCTACAGGGTCGTGGAACACCGGGGAGCTGTTTTTT
CDR3: CSATGSWNTGELFF
D: -
V: TRBV29-1
J: TRBJ2-2
size: -

DNA: TGTGCCAGCAGCTCGTACGAAGATTGGGACAGGGATGGCGGCTACACCTTC
CDR3: CASSSYEDWDRDGGYTF
D: TRBD1
V: TRBV7-8
J: TRBJ1-2
size: -

DNA: TGTGCCAGCAGCTGCTCTCGGTTTCTTAGCACAGATACGCAGTATTTT
CDR3: CASSCSRFLSTDTQYF
D: -
V: TRBV12-1
J: TRBJ2-3
size: -

DNA: TGTGCCAGCAGTTTGTTCTGGGGAGGGAACACCGGGGAGCTGTTTTTT
CDR3: CASSLFWGGNTGELFF
D: -
V: TRBV28
J: TRBJ2-2
size: -

DNA: TGTGCTAGTGGTTTGAAATCGGTAGCCCCATACGAGCAGTACTTC
CDR3: CASGLKSVAPYEQYF
D: -
V: TRBV12-5
J: TRBJ2-7
size: -

DNA: TGTGCCAGCAGCTTTAATCCCACTGAAGCTTTCTTT
CDR3: CASSFNPTEAFF
D: -
V: TRBV7-2
J: TRBJ1-1
size: -

DNA: TGTGCCAGCAGCGCAGGACTAGCGGGACCCTACGAGCAGTACTTC
CDR3: CASSAGLAGPYEQYF
D: TRBD2
V: TRBV9
J: TRBJ2-7
size: once

DNA: TGTGCCAGCAGAACCGACAGAAACTACGAGCAGTACTTC
CDR3: CASRTDRNYEQYF
D: -
V: TRBV6-6
J: TRBJ2-7
size: few

DNA: TGCGCCAGCAGCTTGCCTCCTACTAGCGGGGGGGCCGGTGAGCAGTTCTTC
CDR3: CASSLPPTSGGAGEQFF
D: TRBD2
V: TRBV5-1
J: TRBJ2-1
size: -

DNA: TGTGCCAGCAGTACAGGGGCTGGAAACACCATATATTTT
CDR3: CASSTGAGNTIYF
D: TRBD1
V: TRBV6-6
J: TRBJ1-3
size: -

DNA: TGCAGCGTTGAGGGGACAGCTAGCAATCAGCCCCAGCATTTT
CDR3: CSVEGTASNQPQHF
D: TRBD1
V: TRBV29-1
J: TRBJ1-5
size: once

DNA: TGTGCCTGGAGGACTAGCGGGCGTCGTTTCACCGGGGAGCTGTTTTTT
CDR3: CAWRTSGRRFTGELFF
D: TRBD2
V: TRBV30
J: TRBJ2-2
size: -

DNA: TGTGCCAGCAGTCTGTTGACACCAGGAAACACCATATATTTT
CDR3: CASSLLTPGNTIYF
D: -
V: TRBV28
J: TRBJ1-3
size: -

DNA: TGCGCCAGCAGCTCGCCACGCGGAAACAATGAGCAGTTCTTC
CDR3: CASSSPRGNNEQFF
D: -
V: TRBV5-1
J: TRBJ2-1
size: -

DNA: TGTGCCGCACGGGTACAGGGGACAGGGATCAATCAGCCCCAGCATTTT
CDR3: CAARVQGTGINQPQHF
D: TRBD1
V: TRBV28
J: TRBJ1-5
size: -

DNA: TGTGCCAGCAGCTTACGGACTGAAGCTTTCTTT
CDR3: CASSLRTEAFF
D: -
V: TRBV7-2
J: TRBJ1-1
size: -

DNA: TGCGCCAGCAGCCAAGACCCCCACGGGAATGAAAAACTGTTTTTT
CDR3: CASSQDPHGNEKLFF
D: -
V: TRBV4-1
J: TRBJ1-4
size: few

DNA: TGTGCCAATAAAGACAGGGCGTCTGGCTACACCTTC
CDR3: CANKDRASGYTF
D: TRBD1
V: TRBV10-3
J: TRBJ1-2
size: -

DNA: TGTGCCAGTGCGCTAAAGGGGTCTAATCAGCCCCAGCATTTT
CDR3: CASALKGSNQPQHF
D: -
V: TRBV19
J: TRBJ1-5
size: -